This T cell receptor beta chain was identified during a study of blood T cell repertoires in COVID-19. Study overall: The United States, Italy and Spain provided the acute and convalescent COVID-19 samples. Sample material is recorded as cDNA or gDNA derived from T cells, B-cell-depleted T cells, or PBMCs.

Only in-frame clones appear in the TCRdb table, and some are missing; sequencing was by immunoSEQ multiplex PCR. The data contain 150,000 to 200,000 clones, around 86% of them seen just once; the ten biggest clones take up about 7%. The CDR3 spans 16 residues. Germline CDR1 reads SGHVS; CDR2 reads FQNEAQ. V lost 1 base and J 0 bases, leaving 10 bases between the germline ends. The receptor comes from a woman at least 80 years old in a cohort sampled during active or convalescent COVID-19. The specimen was peripheral blood. The V call is TRBV7-8, the J call TRBJ1-3; unclear D gene. The CDR3 region has the DNA TGTGCCAGCAGCTTAGATCCCAGGCCCTCTGGAAACACCATATATTTT. This sequence encodes CASSLDPRPSGNTIYF. Combining the CDR3 with reference TRBV7-8 and TRBJ1-3 gives the whole variable domain GAGVSQSPRYKVAKRGQDVALRCDPISGHVSLFWYQQALGQGPEFLTYFQNEAQLDKSGLPSDRFFAERPEGSVSTLKIQRTQQEDSAVYLCASSLDPRPSGNTIYFGEGSWLTVV.